The 15 T cell receptor beta chains in this list originate from one sample, sequenced in a study of control samples from healthy donors and cancer patients. The protocol was immunoSEQ multiplex PCR, while the TCRdb copy is restricted to in-frame clones and leaves out a portion. Of over 30,000 clones listed, 85% to 90% are singletons. Material for sequencing was PBMCs. The receptors come from a middle-aged woman with lung cancer.

Details on this clone: Relative to the germline gene, one junction end is altered; a read error may explain this. Other DNA sequences in the sample encode the same CDR3. CDR3 residues: CAWMGTGTQETQYF. For the CDR3, the DNA is TGCGCCTGGATGGGGACGGGTACGCAAGAGACCCAGTACTTC. The V and J genes are TRBV30 and TRBJ2-5; tentatively, D is TRBD1 or TRBD2 (5 bases each). The V gene's germline CDR1 is GTSNPN and CDR2 SVGIG (reference sequence). This CDR3 comprises 14 residues.

V is TRBV2 and J is TRBJ2-5; D is uncertain. V lost 3 bases to trimming and J lost 4 bases, with 3 bases between them. This CDR3 spans 11 amino acids. Per the germline V gene, CDR1 is SNHLY and CDR2 is FYNNEI. The CDR3: CASSEGETQYF. In DNA form, the CDR3 reads TGTGCCAGCAGTGAGGGAGAGACCCAGTACTTC.

The V gene is TRBV28, the J gene TRBJ2-1; TRBD2 agrees at 10 bases. CDR3 length equals 15 residues. Germline CDR1 reads MDHEN; CDR2 reads SYDVKM. V shed 3 bases, J shed 5 bases, and the junction held 4 bases outside the gene matches. The CDR3 DNA sequence: TGTGCCAGCAGTTTTCTCACTAGCGGGGACAATGAGCAGTTCTTC. It is translated as CASSFLTSGDNEQFF.

The rearrangement links TRBV11-2 to TRBJ1-6, with TRBD1 as a possible D gene (6 bases). The CDR3 is 14 amino acids. Trimming stripped 5 bases from V and 15 bases from J, with 20 bases between. Germline V lookup: CDR1 SGHAT, CDR2 FQNNGV. For the CDR3, the DNA is TGTGCCAGCAGCACGCCGGACAGCAATCGTATCCTCCACTTT. The encoded protein is CASSTPDSNRILHF.

This clone was counted once. V usage is TRBV28 and J usage is TRBJ1-2, with D uncertain. The V and J ends lost 7 bases and 5 bases respectively, with 17 bases between them. Germline V lookup: CDR1 MDHEN, CDR2 SYDVKM. The length of the CDR3 is 14 residues. CDR3 loop: CASTLEREAYGYTF. DNA of the CDR3: TGTGCCAGCACCCTCGAAAGGGAAGCATATGGCTACACCTTC.

J is TRBJ1-1 and V is TRBV6-5; unclear D gene. The CDR3 has 14 residues. The germline gives CDR1 MNHEY, CDR2 SVGAGI. V was cut by 6 bases and J by 4 bases, with 15 bases left in between. DNA of the CDR3: TGTGCCAGCAGCTCGCCCATGGTGGGCACTGAAGCTTTCTTT. Residues: CASSSPMVGTEAFF.

The chain has TRBV6-5 and TRBJ1-4; the D is unclear. The CDR3 extends over 15 amino acids. V lost 11 bases and J lost 8, with 24 bases in between. The germline gives CDR1 MNHEY, CDR2 SVGAGI. As DNA, the CDR3 is TGTGCCGTAAGCAGGAGGGTGTCGGCGGCAGAAAAACTGTTTTTT. The encoded protein is CAVSRRVSAAEKLFF.

The chain links TRBV27 to TRBJ2-7; 7 positions agree with TRBD1. Germline V gene sequence: CDR1 MNHEY, CDR2 SMNVEV (reference sequence). The CDR3 spans 13 residues. With 5 bases clipped from V and 2 bases from J, the junction kept 3 bases outside the gene matches. The CDR3: CASSAGTAYEQYF. Here the CDR3 DNA reads TGTGCCAGCAGTGCCGGGACAGCCTACGAGCAGTACTTC.

The rearrangement joins TRBV25-1 to TRBJ2-1; 8 bases fit TRBD2. The CDR3 extends over 15 amino acids. Unmatched junction bases numbered 11, after V lost 8 bases and J lost 5 bases. CDR1 MGHDK and CDR2 SYGVNS come from the germline V gene. CDR3 loop: CASGAQGLGHNEQFF. The CDR3 DNA is TGTGCCAGCGGAGCCCAGGGACTAGGACACAATGAGCAGTTCTTC.

The V call is TRBV30, the J call TRBJ2-7, with D maybe TRBD2 (6 bases). Trimming took 0 bases from V and 0 from J, leaving 12 bases between them. The CDR3 is 15 residues long. The V gene's germline CDR1 is GTSNPN and CDR2 SVGIG (reference sequence). CDR3 sequence: CAWSVGGDPSYEQYF. CDR3 nucleotides: TGTGCCTGGAGTGTAGGAGGGGACCCCTCCTACGAGCAGTACTTC.

This chain connects TRBV19 to TRBJ1-6, with D possibly being TRBD1 (5 bases). The V end lost 4 bases, the J end lost 6 bases, and 10 bases lay between the germline ends. Germline V gene data show CDR1 as LNHDA and CDR2 as SQIVND (reference sequence). This CDR3 contains 14 residues. The CDR3 is CASSTTGLNSPLHF. The CDR3 DNA reads TGTGCCAGTAGTACCACAGGACTTAATTCACCCCTCCACTTT.

The V and J genes are TRBV28 and TRBJ1-4; tentatively, D is TRBD1 (5 bases). The CDR3 sequence is 14 residues long. Trimming left V 4 bases short and J 4 bases short, with 10 bases between. The V gene's germline CDR1 is MDHEN and CDR2 SYDVKM. The CDR3 coding sequence is TGTGCCAGCAGTTATCACGGGGGTAATGAAAAACTGTTTTTT. Protein: CASSYHGGNEKLFF.

The chain links TRBV28 to TRBJ2-5; the D call may be TRBD1 or TRBD2 (5 bases each). The germline V and J ends were trimmed by 0 bases and 4 bases, with 6 bases remaining between them. The CDR3 extends over 13 amino acids. CDR1 is MDHEN and CDR2 is SYDVKM in the germline V gene. The CDR3 loop is CASSLWGRETQYF. CDR3 nucleotide sequence: TGTGCCAGCAGTTTATGGGGACGAGAGACCCAGTACTTC.

The rearrangement joins TRBV3-1 (or the pseudogene TRBV3-2) to TRBJ1-1; possible D gene TRBD1, 6 bases. V shed 7 bases and J shed 8 bases, with 14 bases lying between them. Looked up from germline, CDR1 is LGHDT and CDR2 is YNNKEL (reference sequence). The CDR3 is made up of 12 amino acids. As DNA, the CDR3 is TGTGCCAGCACCACCACAGGGAGGGAAGCTTTCTTT. It is translated as CASTTTGREAFF.

The chain joins TRBV25-1 to TRBJ1-3; D gene unclear. The germline CDR1 and CDR2 sequences are MGHDK and SYGVNS. CDR3 length equals 15 residues. V was pared by 1 base and J by 0 bases, with 7 bases between. The CDR3 protein is CASSESRVSGNTIYF. The CDR3 DNA reads as TGTGCCAGCAGTGAATCCCGCGTCTCTGGAAACACCATATATTTT.